This is a list of T cell receptor beta chains from one sample in a study of somatic mutations in cytotoxic T cells in rheumatoid arthritis. Assay: immunoSEQ multiplex PCR; the TCRdb copy retains only in-frame clones and omits some. The sample lists thousands of clones; about four fifths were seen once. The sample comprised CD8+ T cells sorted from blood. All receptors derive from a woman aged 55 to 70 with rheumatoid arthritis. Both conserved end residues are part of each CDR3. A D gene is named only where the DNA matches it firmly. Clone size, where shown, is once, few, many, or a class for clones that have expanded.

- TRBJ1-1 TRBV19 14 - TGTGCCAGTAGTCCCCCATCTGGTGCGGCTGAAGCTTTCTTT CASSPPSGAAEAFF
TRBD1 TRBJ1-2 TRBV2 14 few TGTGCCAGCAGGCGGGACAGCCCTAACTATGGCTACACCTTC CASRRDSPNYGYTF
- TRBJ2-3 TRBV11-2 16 - TGTGCCAGCAGCTTAGATGGCCCTTTTAGCACAGATACGCAGTATTTT CASSLDGPFSTDTQYF
- TRBJ2-5 TRBV9 15 - TGTGCCAGCAGCCCCCGGGGATGGCAGCAAGAGACCCAGTACTTC CASSPRGWQQETQYF
TRBD1 TRBJ1-5 TRBV5-5 15 - TGTGCCAGCAGCGCCGGGACAGGGGGGGGTCAGCCCCAGCATTTT CASSAGTGGGQPQHF
- TRBJ1-4 TRBV9 11 - TGTGCCAGCAGCGTAGACGGGGAACTGTTTTTT CASSVDGELFF
TRBD2 TRBJ2-1 TRBV6-6 14 - TGTGCCAGCAGTTACGCGGGGGGCCACAATGAGCAGTTCTTC CASSYAGGHNEQFF
TRBD1 TRBJ1-2 TRBV7-9 15 - TGTGCCAGCAGCCCCAACAGGGGCCCTAACTATGGCTACACCTTC CASSPNRGPNYGYTF
TRBD2 TRBJ2-5 TRBV7-8 13 - TGTGCCGGGGGAGGGATCCCGGAGGAGACCCAGTACTTC CAGGGIPEETQYF
TRBD2 TRBJ2-1 TRBV7-2 14 - TGTGCCAGCAGCTTAATGAGCGGGGGTAATGAGCAGTTCTTC CASSLMSGGNEQFF
- TRBJ1-3 TRBV19 15 - TGTGCCAGTAGTATCAAATCCATCGGTGGAAACACCATATATTTT CASSIKSIGGNTIYF
TRBD1 TRBJ1-2 TRBV5-5 15 - TGTGCCAGCAGCTTGTGGGACAGTACTGCCTATGGCTACACCTTC CASSLWDSTAYGYTF
- TRBJ2-7 TRBV5-6 14 - TGTGCCAGCAGCTTGGGACAGGATCACTACGAGCAGTACTTC CASSLGQDHYEQYF
- TRBJ2-5 TRBV5-4 12 once TGTGCCAGCAGTCCTAGGGGAGAGACCCAGTACTTC CASSPRGETQYF
TRBD1 TRBJ1-3 TRBV5-4 16 - TGTGCCAGCAGCGCCGAACAGGGGGTCTCTGGAAACACCATATATTTT CASSAEQGVSGNTIYF
TRBD2 TRBJ2-3 TRBV6-1 15 few TGTGCCAGCAGTGAGTTTGCGGGGGACACAGATACGCAGTATTTT CASSEFAGDTDTQYF
- TRBJ1-6 TRBV7-6 16 - TGTGCCAGCAGCTTAGGGGGGGTTGAAGGGAATTCACCCCTCCACTTT CASSLGGVEGNSPLHF
TRBD2 TRBJ2-1 TRBV14 15 - TGTGCCAGCAGCCGAGCGGGGGGGCGTGGCAATGAGCAGTTCTTC CASSRAGGRGNEQFF
TRBD1 TRBJ2-4 TRBV10-3 15 - TGTGCCACCAAAAGCCCTGACAGGGACCAAAACATTCAGTACTTC CATKSPDRDQNIQYF
TRBD2 TRBJ2-3 TRBV5-8 19 - TGTGCCAGCAGCGGACCGGGACTAGCGGCTCCGGGTAGCACAGATACGCAGTATTTT CASSGPGLAAPGSTDTQYF
TRBD1 TRBJ1-6 TRBV6-1 15 - TGTGCCAGCAGTGAGTCCGGGACAGGGTGGACACCCCTCCACTTT CASSESGTGWTPLHF
TRBD2 TRBJ2-3 TRBV6-4 15 - TGTGCCAGCAGTTCCAGCGGGGGGGCCACAGATACGCAGTATTTT CASSSSGGATDTQYF
TRBD1 TRBJ1-6 TRBV28 14 few TGTGCCAGCAGCCCTGACAGGGAGAGTTCACCCCTCCACTTT CASSPDRESSPLHF
TRBD1 TRBJ1-1 TRBV28 15 - TGTGCCAGCAGGACAATAGGGGGCATGAATACTGAAGCTTTCTTT CASRTIGGMNTEAFF
TRBD2 TRBJ2-3 TRBV30 15 once TGTGCCTGGAGTGTAAGCGGGGGGTCAGGAGATACGCAGTATTTT CAWSVSGGSGDTQYF
- TRBJ1-1 TRBV27 14 - TGTGCCAGCAGTGGAACAGGGTCGGGCACTGAAGCTTTCTTT CASSGTGSGTEAFF
TRBD2 TRBJ2-5 TRBV4-1 16 - TGCGCCAGCGGGGGGTATTCGTTAGCGGGGGCCGGGACCCAGTACTTC CASGGYSLAGAGTQYF
TRBD1 TRBJ1-2 TRBV27 14 once TGTGCCAGCAGTTTGACCGGGACAGGGTTTGGCTACACCTTC CASSLTGTGFGYTF
TRBD1 TRBJ1-5 TRBV7-8 15 - TGTGCCAGCAGCTCTCGGACAGGGGGCGGGCAGCCCCAGCATTTT CASSSRTGGGQPQHF
- TRBJ1-1 TRBV11-2 13 - TGTGCCAGCAGCTTTAGCTTGAACACTGAAGCTTTCTTT CASSFSLNTEAFF
TRBD2 TRBJ2-7 TRBV27 15 - TGTGCCAGCAGTTTAAGCGGGGGGCGCGTCGGGGAGCAGTACTTC CASSLSGGRVGEQYF
- TRBJ1-6 TRBV11-2 17 - TGTGCCAGCAGCTTCCGTGGGGGGGTCTCCTATAATTCACCCCTCCACTTT CASSFRGGVSYNSPLHF
- TRBJ2-5 TRBV7-9 15 - TGTGCCAGCAGCCACGTGGCACGGGGGCAAGAGACCCAGTACTTC CASSHVARGQETQYF
TRBD1 TRBJ1-5 TRBV27 13 - TGTGCCAGCACTACAGGGGGCAATCAGCCCCAGCATTTT CASTTGGNQPQHF
- TRBJ2-1 TRBV19 12 - TGTGCCAGTCGTGGGGGGAACGTTGAGCAGTTCTTC CASRGGNVEQFF
TRBD1 TRBJ1-1 TRBV5-1 14 - TGCGCCAGCAGCTCGGGACAGGGCGACACTGAAGCTTTCTTT CASSSGQGDTEAFF
TRBD2 TRBJ2-3 TRBV30 23 - TGTGCCAGATCAACACACCGGGGTAAATTGGGACTAGCACCTGCGCCGGCCACAGATACGCAGTATTTT CARSTHRGKLGLAPAPATDTQYF
TRBD2 TRBJ2-7 TRBV7-2 16 - TGTGCCAGCAGCTTAGAAGGGCGGGGGACCTCCTACGAGCAGTACTTC CASSLEGRGTSYEQYF
- TRBJ1-2 TRBV7-9 14 few TGTGCCAGCAGCTGGGACTTCCCCGCAAGTGGATACACCTTC CASSWDFPASGYTF